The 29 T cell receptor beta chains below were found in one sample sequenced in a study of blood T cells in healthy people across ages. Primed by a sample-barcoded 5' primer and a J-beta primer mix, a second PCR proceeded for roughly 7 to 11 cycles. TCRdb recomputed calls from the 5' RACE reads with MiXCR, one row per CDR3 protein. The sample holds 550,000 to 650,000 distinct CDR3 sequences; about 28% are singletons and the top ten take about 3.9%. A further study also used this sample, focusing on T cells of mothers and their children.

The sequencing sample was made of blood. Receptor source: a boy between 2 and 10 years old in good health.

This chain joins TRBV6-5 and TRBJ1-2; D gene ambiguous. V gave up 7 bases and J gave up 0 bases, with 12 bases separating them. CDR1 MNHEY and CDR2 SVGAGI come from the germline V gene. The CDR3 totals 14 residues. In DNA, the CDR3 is TGTGCCAGCACCATGAGTATGGCTAACTATGGCTACACCTTC. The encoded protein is CASTMSMANYGYTF.

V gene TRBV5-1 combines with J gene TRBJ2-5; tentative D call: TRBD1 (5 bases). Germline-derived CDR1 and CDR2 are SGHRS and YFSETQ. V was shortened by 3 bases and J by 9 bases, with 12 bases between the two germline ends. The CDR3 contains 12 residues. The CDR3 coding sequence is TGCGCCAGCAGCTACCCGGTAGGGGCCCAGTACTTC. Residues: CASSYPVGAQYF.

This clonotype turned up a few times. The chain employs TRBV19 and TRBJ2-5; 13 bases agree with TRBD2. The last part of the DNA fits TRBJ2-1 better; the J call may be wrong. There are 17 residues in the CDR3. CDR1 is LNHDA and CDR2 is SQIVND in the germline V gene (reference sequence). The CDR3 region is CASSIRTSGGPYNEQFF. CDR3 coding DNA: TGTGCCAGTAGTATAAGGACTAGCGGGGGCCCATACAATGAGCAGTTCTTC.

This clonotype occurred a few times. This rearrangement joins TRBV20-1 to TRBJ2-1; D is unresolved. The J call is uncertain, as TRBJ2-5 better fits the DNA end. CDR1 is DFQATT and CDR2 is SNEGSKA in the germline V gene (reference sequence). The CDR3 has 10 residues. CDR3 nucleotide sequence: TGCAGTGCTTACCGCGAGACCCAGTACTTC. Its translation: CSAYRETQYF.

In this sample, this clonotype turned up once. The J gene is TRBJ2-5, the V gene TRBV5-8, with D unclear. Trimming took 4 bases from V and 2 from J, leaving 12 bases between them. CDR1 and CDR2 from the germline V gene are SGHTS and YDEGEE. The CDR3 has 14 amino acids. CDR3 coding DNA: TGTGCCAGCAGCCTGGAAAGGGTTCAAGAGACCCAGTACTTC. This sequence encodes CASSLERVQETQYF.

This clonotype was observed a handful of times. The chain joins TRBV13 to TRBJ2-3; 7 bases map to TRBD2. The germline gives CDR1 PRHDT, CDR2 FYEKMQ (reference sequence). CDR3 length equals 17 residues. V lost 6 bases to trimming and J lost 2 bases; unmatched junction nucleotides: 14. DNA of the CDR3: TGTGCCAGCAGTTCCCCTAGCGGTCCCTCTATCACAGATACGCAGTATTTT. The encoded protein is CASSSPSGPSITDTQYF.

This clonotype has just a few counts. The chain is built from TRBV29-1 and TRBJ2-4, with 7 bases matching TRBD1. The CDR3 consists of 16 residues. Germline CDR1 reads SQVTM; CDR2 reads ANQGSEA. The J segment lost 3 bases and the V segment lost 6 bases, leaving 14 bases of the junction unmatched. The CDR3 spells CSVEGRQGASKNIQYF. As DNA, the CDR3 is TGCAGCGTAGAGGGAAGACAGGGAGCAAGCAAAAACATTCAGTACTTC.

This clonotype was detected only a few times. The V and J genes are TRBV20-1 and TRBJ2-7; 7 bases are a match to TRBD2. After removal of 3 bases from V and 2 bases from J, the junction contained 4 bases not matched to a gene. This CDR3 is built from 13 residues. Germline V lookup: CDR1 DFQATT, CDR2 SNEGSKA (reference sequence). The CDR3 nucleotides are TGCAGTGCTAGTGCTAGCGGTGCCTACGAGCAGTACTTC. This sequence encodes CSASASGAYEQYF.

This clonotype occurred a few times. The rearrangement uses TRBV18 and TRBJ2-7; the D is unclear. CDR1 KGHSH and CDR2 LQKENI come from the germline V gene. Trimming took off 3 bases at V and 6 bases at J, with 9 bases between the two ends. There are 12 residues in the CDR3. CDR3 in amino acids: CASSPELSEQYF. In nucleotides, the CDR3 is TGTGCCAGCTCACCGGAATTAAGCGAGCAGTACTTC.

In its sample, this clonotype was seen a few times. The CDR3 loop reads CASSVGEETQYF. The CDR3 region has the DNA TGTGCCAGCAGCGTAGGGGAGGAGACCCAGTACTTC. This chain uses TRBV9 with TRBJ2-5, with D perhaps TRBD2 (5 bases). Germline CDR1 and CDR2: SGDLS and YYNGEE. The CDR3 is 12 amino acids. Trimming removed 0 bases from V and 5 bases from J, with 5 bases in between.

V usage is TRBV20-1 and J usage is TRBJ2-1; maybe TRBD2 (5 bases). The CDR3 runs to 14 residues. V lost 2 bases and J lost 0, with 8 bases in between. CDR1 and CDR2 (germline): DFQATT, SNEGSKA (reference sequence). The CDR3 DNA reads TGCAGTGCTAGACTAGCCTTCTCCTACAATGAGCAGTTCTTC. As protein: CSARLAFSYNEQFF.

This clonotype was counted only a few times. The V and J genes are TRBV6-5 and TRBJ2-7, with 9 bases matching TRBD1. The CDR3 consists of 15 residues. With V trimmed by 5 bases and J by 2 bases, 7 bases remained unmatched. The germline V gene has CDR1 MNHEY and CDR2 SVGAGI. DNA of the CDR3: TGTGCCAGCAGTCCTCCGGACAGGGGACCCTACGAGCAGTACTTC. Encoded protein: CASSPPDRGPYEQYF.

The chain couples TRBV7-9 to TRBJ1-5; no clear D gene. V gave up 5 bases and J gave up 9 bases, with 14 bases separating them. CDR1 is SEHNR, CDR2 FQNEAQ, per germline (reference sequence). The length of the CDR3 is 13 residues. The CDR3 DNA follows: TGTGCCAGCAGCGAATCTTCTAGGGCGCCCCAGCATTTT. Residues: CASSESSRAPQHF.

CDR3 amino acids: CASSSPGGAGGGETQYF. The CDR3 DNA is TGTGCCAGCAGCTCTCCGGGAGGAGCGGGAGGGGGAGAGACCCAGTACTTC. The chain couples TRBV7-6 to TRBJ2-5, with TRBD2 identical over 10 bases. The germline V gene has CDR1 SGHVS and CDR2 FNYEAQ. This CDR3 has 17 amino acids. V was pared by 4 bases and J by 4 bases, with 12 bases of the junction left unmatched.

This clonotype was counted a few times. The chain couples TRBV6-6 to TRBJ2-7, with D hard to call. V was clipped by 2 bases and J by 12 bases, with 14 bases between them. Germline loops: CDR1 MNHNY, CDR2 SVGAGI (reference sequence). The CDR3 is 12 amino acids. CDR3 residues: CASSYEGPRGYF. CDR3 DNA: TGTGCCAGCAGTTACGAAGGGCCGAGAGGGTACTTC.

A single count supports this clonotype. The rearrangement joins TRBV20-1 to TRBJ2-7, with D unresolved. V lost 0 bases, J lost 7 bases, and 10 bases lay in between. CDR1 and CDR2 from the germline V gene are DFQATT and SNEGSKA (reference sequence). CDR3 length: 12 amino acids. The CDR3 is CSARDLLEEQYF. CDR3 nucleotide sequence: TGCAGTGCTAGAGATCTCTTGGAGGAGCAGTACTTC.

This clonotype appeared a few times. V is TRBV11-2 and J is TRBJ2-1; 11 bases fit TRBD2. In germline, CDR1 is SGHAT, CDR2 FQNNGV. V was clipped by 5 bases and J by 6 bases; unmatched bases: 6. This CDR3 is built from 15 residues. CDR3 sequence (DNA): TGTGCCAGCAGCCTCACTAGCGGGAGAGGCAATGAGCAGTTCTTC. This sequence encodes CASSLTSGRGNEQFF.

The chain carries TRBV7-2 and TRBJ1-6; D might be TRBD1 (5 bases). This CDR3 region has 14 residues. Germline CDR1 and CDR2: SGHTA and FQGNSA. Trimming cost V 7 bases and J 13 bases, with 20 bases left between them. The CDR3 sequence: CASTQRGRASPLHF. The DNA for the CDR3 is TGTGCCAGCACCCAACGGGGGAGGGCGTCGCCCCTCCACTTT. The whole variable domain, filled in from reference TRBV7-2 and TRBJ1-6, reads GAGVSQSPSNKVTEKGKDVELRCDPISGHTALYWYRQSLGQGLEFLIYFQGNSAPDKSGLPSDRFSAERTGGSVSTLTIQRTQQEDSAVYLCASTQRGRASPLHFGNGTRLTVT.

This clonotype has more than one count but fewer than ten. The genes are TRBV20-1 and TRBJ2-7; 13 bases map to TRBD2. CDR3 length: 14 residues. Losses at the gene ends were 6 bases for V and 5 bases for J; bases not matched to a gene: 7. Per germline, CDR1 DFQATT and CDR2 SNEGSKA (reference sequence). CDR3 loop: CSALAGLAGDEQYF. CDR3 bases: TGCAGTGCCCTTGCCGGACTAGCGGGGGACGAGCAGTACTTC.

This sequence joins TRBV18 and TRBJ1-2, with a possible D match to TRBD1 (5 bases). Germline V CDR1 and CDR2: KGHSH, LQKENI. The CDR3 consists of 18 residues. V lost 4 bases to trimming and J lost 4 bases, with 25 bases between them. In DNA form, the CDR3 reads TGTGCCAGCTCACGCAAAATGATGACAGCTACCCTCCTCTATGGCTACACCTTC. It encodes CASSRKMMTATLLYGYTF.

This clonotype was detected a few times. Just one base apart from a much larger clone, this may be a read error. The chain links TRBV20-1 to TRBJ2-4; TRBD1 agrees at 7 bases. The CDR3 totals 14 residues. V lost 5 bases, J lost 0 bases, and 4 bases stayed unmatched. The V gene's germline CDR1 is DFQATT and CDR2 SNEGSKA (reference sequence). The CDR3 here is CSAWGQLAKNIQYF. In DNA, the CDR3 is TGCAGTGCTTGGGGACAGCTAGCCAAAAACATTCAGTACTTC.

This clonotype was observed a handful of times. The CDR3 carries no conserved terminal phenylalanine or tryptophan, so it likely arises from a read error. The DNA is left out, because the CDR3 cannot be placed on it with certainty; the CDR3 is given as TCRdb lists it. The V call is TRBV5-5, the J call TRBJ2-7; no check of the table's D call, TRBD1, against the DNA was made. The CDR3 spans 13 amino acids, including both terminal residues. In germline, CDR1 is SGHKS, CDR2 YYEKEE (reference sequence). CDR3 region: CASSLGGQTLLAI.

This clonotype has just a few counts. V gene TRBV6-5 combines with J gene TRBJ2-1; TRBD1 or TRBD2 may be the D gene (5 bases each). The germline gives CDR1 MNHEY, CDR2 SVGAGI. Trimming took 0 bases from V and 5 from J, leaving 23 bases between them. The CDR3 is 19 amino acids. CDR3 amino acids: CASSYSSGTWKGENNEQFF. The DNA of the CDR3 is TGTGCCAGCAGTTACTCCTCCGGGACCTGGAAAGGGGAAAACAATGAGCAGTTCTTC.

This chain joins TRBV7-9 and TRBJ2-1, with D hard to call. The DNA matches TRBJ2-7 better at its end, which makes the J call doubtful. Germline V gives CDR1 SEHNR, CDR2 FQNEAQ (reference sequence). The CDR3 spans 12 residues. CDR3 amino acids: CAGSVGKDEQYF. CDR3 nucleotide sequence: TGTGCCGGTTCTGTGGGGAAAGACGAGCAGTACTTC.

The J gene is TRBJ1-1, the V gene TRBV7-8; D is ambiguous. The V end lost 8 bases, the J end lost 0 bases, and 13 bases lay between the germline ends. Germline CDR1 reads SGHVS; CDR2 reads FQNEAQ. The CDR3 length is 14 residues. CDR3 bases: TGTGCCAGCGTGACGGAGCCCATGAACACTGAAGCTTTCTTT. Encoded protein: CASVTEPMNTEAFF.

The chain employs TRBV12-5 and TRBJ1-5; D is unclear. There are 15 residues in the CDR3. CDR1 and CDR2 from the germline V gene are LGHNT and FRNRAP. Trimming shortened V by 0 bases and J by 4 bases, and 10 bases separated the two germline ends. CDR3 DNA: TGTGCTAGTGGTTTGGTACACAGTAATAATCAGCCCCAGCATTTT. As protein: CASGLVHSNNQPQHF. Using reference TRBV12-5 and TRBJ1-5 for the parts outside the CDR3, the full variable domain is DARVTQTPRHKVTEMGQEVTMRCQPILGHNTVFWYRQTMMQGLELLAYFRNRAPLDDSGMPKDRFSAEMPDATLATLKIQPSEPRDSAVYFCASGLVHSNNQPQHFGDGTRLSIL.

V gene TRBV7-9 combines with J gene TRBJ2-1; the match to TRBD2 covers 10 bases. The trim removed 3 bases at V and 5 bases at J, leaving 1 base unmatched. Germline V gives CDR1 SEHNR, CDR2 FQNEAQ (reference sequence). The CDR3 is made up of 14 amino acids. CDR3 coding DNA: TGTGCCAGCAGCTTGAGCGGGAGGGACAATGAGCAGTTCTTC. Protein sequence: CASSLSGRDNEQFF.

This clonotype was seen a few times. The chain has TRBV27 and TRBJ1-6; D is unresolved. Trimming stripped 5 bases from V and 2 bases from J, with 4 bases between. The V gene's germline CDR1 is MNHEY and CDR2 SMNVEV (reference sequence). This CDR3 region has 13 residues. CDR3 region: CASSRAYNSPLHF. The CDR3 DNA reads TGTGCCAGCAGTAGAGCCTATAATTCACCCCTCCACTTT.

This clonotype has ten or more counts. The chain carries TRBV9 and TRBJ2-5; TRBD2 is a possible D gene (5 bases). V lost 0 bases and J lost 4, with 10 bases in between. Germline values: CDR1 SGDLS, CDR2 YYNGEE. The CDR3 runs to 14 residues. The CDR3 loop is CASSVATGRETQYF. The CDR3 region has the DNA TGTGCCAGCAGCGTAGCTACGGGGAGAGAGACCCAGTACTTC.